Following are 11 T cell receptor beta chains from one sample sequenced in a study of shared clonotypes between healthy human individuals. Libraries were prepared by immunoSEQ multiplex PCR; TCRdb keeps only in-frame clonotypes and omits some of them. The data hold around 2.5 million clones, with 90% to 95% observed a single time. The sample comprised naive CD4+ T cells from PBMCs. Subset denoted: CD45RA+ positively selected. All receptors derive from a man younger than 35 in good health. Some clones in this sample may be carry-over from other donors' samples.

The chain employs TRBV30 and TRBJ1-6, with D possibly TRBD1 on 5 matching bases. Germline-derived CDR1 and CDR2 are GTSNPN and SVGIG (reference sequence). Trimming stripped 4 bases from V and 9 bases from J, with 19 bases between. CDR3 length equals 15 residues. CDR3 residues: CAWTLRGVMSSPLHF. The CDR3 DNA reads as TGTGCCTGGACCTTAAGGGGTGTAATGAGTTCACCCCTCCACTTT.

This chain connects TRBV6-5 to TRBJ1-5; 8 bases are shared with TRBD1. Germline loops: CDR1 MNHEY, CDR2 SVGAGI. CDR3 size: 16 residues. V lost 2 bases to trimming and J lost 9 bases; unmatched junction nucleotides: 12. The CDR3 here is CASSYRSGTGERPQHF. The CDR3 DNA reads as TGTGCCAGCAGTTACAGGTCCGGGACAGGTGAGAGGCCCCAGCATTTT.

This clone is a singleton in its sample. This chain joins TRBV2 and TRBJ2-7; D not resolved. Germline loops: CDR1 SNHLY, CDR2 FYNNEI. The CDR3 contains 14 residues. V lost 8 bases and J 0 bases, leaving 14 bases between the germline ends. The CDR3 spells CASAVESYSYEQYF. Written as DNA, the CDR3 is TGTGCCAGCGCTGTAGAGTCTTACTCCTACGAGCAGTACTTC.

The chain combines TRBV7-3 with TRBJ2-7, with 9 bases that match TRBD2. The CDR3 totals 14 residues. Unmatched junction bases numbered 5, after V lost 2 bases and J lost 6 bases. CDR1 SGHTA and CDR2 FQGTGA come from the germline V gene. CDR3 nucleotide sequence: TGTGCCAGCAGCTTAGCGGGAGGGCCGAGCGAGCAGTACTTC. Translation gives CASSLAGGPSEQYF.

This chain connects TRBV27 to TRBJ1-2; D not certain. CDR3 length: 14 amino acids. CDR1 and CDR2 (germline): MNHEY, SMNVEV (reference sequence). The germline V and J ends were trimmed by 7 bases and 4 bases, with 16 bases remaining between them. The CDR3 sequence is CASTSSRNLYGYTF. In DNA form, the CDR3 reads TGTGCCAGCACCTCTTCGCGGAATCTCTATGGCTACACCTTC.

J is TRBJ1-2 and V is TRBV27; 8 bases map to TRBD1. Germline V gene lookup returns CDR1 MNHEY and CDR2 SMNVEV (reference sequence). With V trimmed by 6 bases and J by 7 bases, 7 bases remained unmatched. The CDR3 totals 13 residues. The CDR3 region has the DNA TGTGCCAGCAGCCCGGACAGGGTTAGTGGCTACACCTTC. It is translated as CASSPDRVSGYTF.

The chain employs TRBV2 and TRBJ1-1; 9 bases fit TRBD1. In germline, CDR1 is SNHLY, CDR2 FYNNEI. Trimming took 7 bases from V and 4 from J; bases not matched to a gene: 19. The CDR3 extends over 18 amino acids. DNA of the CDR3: TGTGCCAGCATTAACCCGACAGGGGGAGGTATCTTTGGCACTGAAGCTTTCTTT. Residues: CASINPTGGGIFGTEAFF.

CDR3: CASSLVGAIEQYF. CDR3 nucleotide sequence: TGTGCCAGCAGCTTAGTAGGGGCTATCGAGCAGTACTTC. This rearrangement joins TRBV7-2 to TRBJ2-7; tentative D call: TRBD1 (5 bases). The CDR3 runs to 13 residues. CDR1 and CDR2 from the germline V gene are SGHTA and FQGNSA. Trimming cost V 1 base and J 6 bases, with 10 bases left between them.

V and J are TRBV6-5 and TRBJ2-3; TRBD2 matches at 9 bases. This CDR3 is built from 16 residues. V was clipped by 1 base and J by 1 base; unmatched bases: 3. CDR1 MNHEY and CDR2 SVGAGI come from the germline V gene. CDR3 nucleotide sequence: TGTGCCAGCAGTTACTTAATAGCGGGAGGCACAGATACGCAGTATTTT. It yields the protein CASSYLIAGGTDTQYF.

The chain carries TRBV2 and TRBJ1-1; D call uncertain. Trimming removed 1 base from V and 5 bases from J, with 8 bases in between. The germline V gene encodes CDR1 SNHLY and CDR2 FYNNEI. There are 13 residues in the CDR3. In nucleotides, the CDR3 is TGTGCCAGCAGTGAAGTGGTGTTGACTGAAGCTTTCTTT. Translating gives CASSEVVLTEAFF.

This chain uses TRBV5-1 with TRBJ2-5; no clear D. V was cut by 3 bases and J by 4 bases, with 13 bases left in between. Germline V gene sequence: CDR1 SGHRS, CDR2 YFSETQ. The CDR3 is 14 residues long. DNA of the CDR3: TGCGCCAGCAGCTCCTCGGGCTTGACAGAGACCCAGTACTTC. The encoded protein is CASSSSGLTETQYF.